Below, one T cell receptor beta chain is given with its context. No cognate antigen has been identified for it. One end of the junction does not line up with germline, which may come from a read error. The sample has other DNA sequences that encode this CDR3 too. The record originates from a study of metastatic and nonmetastatic thyroid tumors (dated by TCRdb to 2020 to 2022). For the wider study: Repertoires from peripheral blood and from tumor or nodule tissue samples of malignant and benign thyroid patients were compared.

Library preparation used PCR. The sequencer was an Illumina HiSeq 4000. High-throughput sequencing was used to profile the TCR beta-chain CDR3 region of every patient. Regarding the original processing steps: CDR3 differences across clinicopathological groups were used to build a classifier for discriminating distant-metastatic papillary thyroid cancer patients. The Shannon index was used to assess repertoire diversity, and the Morisita-Horn index was used to assess tumor-blood repertoire similarity. Clones were called with MiXCR by TCRdb after fastp trimmed the public reads at Q25, and only in-frame beta chains were retained. The V and J calls here are based on TCRdb, not the publication. For this sample there are thousands of clones; 30% to 40% appear just once. Of the sample, around 15% falls within the top ten clones. What the authors observed across the whole study: In both blood and tumor samples, malignant tumors were reported to have significantly higher TCR beta diversity than benign nodules.

Before undergoing thyroid surgery, none of the patients had been given any kind of treatment. The study retrospectively analysed patient clinical samples collected from about 2012 to 2018 using T-cell receptor beta sequencing. From a lookup of the germline V gene (reference sequence), CDR1 and CDR2 are LGHDT and YNNKEL. The cysteine opens and the phenylalanine closes a CDR3 of 16 amino acids. Only the CDR3 region is kept as DNA, spanning 48 bases read in frame from base 1. The sample was adjacent normal tissue. This chain is built from TRBV3-1 and TRBJ2-3, with TRBD2 matching 7 junction bases. This clonotype originated in a female donor with papillary thyroid cancer or a benign thyroid nodule (not recorded which). Some clones in this sample may be carry-over from other donors' samples. The DNA sequence is TGTGCCAGCAGCCCCCCAGAGAGCGGGATAGCAGATACACAGTATTTT. This is translated as CASSPPESGIADTQYF.